Given below is one T cell receptor (beta chain) in context. Original data processing: Using reference gene primer amplification, nucleated cell counts were estimated. Assay used: immunoSEQ multiplex PCR; TCRdb lists only in-frame clones, some missing. The V and J calls and clone size are taken from that table; D and trimming were inferred from the DNA. The sample includes roughly 110,000 clones, about 91% of them seen just once. This sample stems from a study of blood T cell repertoires in COVID-19. Overall study: The United States, Italy and Spain were the sources of the acute and convalescent COVID-19 samples. The analysed material was cDNA or gDNA that came from T cells, B-cell-depleted T cells, or PBMCs.

With 4 bases removed from V and 4 bases from J, the gap between germline ends came to 13 bases. This CDR3 comprises 14 residues. Looked up from germline, CDR1 is SGDLS and CDR2 is YYNGEE. This clonotype was obtained from a middle-aged man with active or convalescent COVID-19. This chain joins TRBV9 and TRBJ2-3, with D maybe TRBD2 (6 bases). The specimen sequenced was peripheral blood. This chain's CDR3 is CASSPLGGADTQYF. The CDR3 region has the DNA TGTGCCAGCAGCCCCCTCGGGGGAGCAGATACGCAGTATTTT.